Listed below are T cell receptor beta chains from one sample, sequenced in a study of blood T cell repertoires in COVID-19. TCRdb keeps only in-frame clones here, not all; method: immunoSEQ multiplex PCR. The sample holds roughly 700,000 clones, just under 90% seen once. Specimen: peripheral blood. Receptors were obtained from a woman aged 18-30 years with acute or convalescent COVID-19. The CDR3 runs from the conserved cysteine through the conserved F or W. The D gene is left open where the match is weak. Some rows have no size entry. The others give once, few or many, or a class for an expanded clone.

>NA|TRBV7-9|NA|12|TRBJ2-1
CASLVYADEQFF
TGTGCCAGTCTAGTTTATGCTGATGAGCAGTTCTTC
>NA|TRBV7-2|NA|16|TRBJ2-1
CASSRESGVVYNEQFF
TGTGCCAGCAGCCGCGAGTCTGGAGTAGTATACAATGAGCAGTTCTTC
>NA|TRBV28|NA|16|TRBJ1-6
CASPGKGSSYNSPLHF
TGTGCCAGCCCAGGGAAGGGAAGCTCCTATAATTCACCCCTCCACTTT
>NA|TRBV5-5|NA|14|TRBJ1-6
CASSLEGGGSPLHF
TGTGCCAGCAGCTTGGAAGGGGGTGGCTCACCTCTCCACTTT
>TRBD1|TRBV19|NA|14|TRBJ2-3
CASRKDRGTDTQYF
TGTGCCAGTAGAAAGGACAGGGGCACAGATACGCAGTATTTT
>NA|TRBV4-3|NA|21|TRBJ1-1
CASSQDRRNRRALTGRTEAFF
TGCGCCAGCAGCCAAGATCGGCGGAACCGCCGCGCCCTGACAGGTAGAACTGAAGCTTTCTTT
>NA|TRBV4-3|NA|14|TRBJ1-2
CASSPGSSNYGYTF
TGCGCCAGCAGCCCGGGAAGTTCTAACTATGGCTACACCTTC
>TRBD2|TRBV9|NA|16|TRBJ2-3
CASSAPGTSRLDTQYF
TGTGCCAGCAGCGCCCCCGGGACTAGCAGATTGGATACGCAGTATTTT
>NA|TRBV9|NA|14|TRBJ1-1
CASSLSGDGTEAFF
TGTGCCAGCAGTCTGTCGGGGGACGGGACTGAAGCTTTCTTT
>NA|TRBV19|NA|11|TRBJ2-7
CASRSGYEQYF
TGTGCCAGTAGGTCCGGCTACGAGCAGTACTTC
>TRBD1|TRBV9|NA|14|TRBJ2-1
CASSVGQGRNEQFF
TGTGCCAGCAGCGTAGGACAGGGACGCAATGAGCAGTTCTTC
>NA|TRBV5-1|NA|15|TRBJ2-5
CASSLASSFQETQYF
TGCGCCAGCAGCTTGGCTAGCTCCTTCCAAGAGACCCAGTACTTC
>NA|TRBV7-9|once|14|TRBJ1-5
CASSPRGAGQPQHF
TGTGCCAGCAGTCCCCGGGGGGCGGGTCAGCCCCAGCATTTT
>NA|TRBV11-2|NA|12|TRBJ2-1
CASSWGDNEQFF
TGTGCCAGCAGCTGGGGGGACAATGAGCAGTTCTTC
>NA|TRBV18|once|16|TRBJ2-7
CASSPPTGTGSYEQYF
TGTGCCAGCTCACCACCCACAGGGACGGGCTCCTACGAGCAGTACTTC
>NA|TRBV12-3/TRBV12-4|NA|12|TRBJ1-2
CASSRTDYGYTF
TGTGCCAGCAGCCGGACAGACTATGGCTACACCTTC
>NA|TRBV19|NA|11|TRBJ2-7
CASSGAYEQYF
TGTGCCAGTAGCGGTGCCTACGAGCAGTACTTC
>TRBD1|TRBV6-5|NA|14|TRBJ1-5
CASSSQGATQPQHF
TGTGCCAGCAGCTCACAGGGGGCGACTCAGCCCCAGCATTTT
>TRBD1|TRBV14|NA|15|TRBJ1-4
CASSHGRGGPEKLFF
TGTGCCAGCAGCCACGGCCGAGGGGGCCCCGAAAAACTGTTTTTT
>TRBD2|TRBV27|once|17|TRBJ2-3
CASRPHLLAGGTDTQYF
TGTGCCAGCAGGCCCCACCTACTAGCGGGGGGCACAGATACGCAGTATTTT
>NA|TRBV7-2|NA|16|TRBJ1-6
CASRQTTGSYNSPLHF
TGTGCCAGCAGACAAACGACAGGCTCCTATAATTCACCCCTCCACTTT
>TRBD1|TRBV2|few|15|TRBJ1-5
CASIPDRGGYQPQHF
TGTGCCAGCATCCCGGACAGGGGTGGGTATCAGCCCCAGCATTTT
>TRBD1|TRBV3-1/TRBV3-2|NA|17|TRBJ2-2
CASSQDPGQGGTGELFF
TGTGCCAGCAGCCAAGATCCGGGACAGGGTGGCACCGGGGAGCTGTTTTTT
>NA|TRBV6-4|NA|13|TRBJ2-1
CASSEMANNEQFF
TGTGCCAGCAGTGAAATGGCCAACAATGAGCAGTTCTTC
>NA|TRBV9|NA|14|TRBJ1-2
CASSVGKETYGYTF
TGTGCCAGCAGCGTAGGTAAGGAGACCTATGGCTACACCTTC
>TRBD1|TRBV19|NA|16|TRBJ1-4
CASMGRQGSFWEKLFF
TGTGCCAGTATGGGGAGACAGGGATCCTTTTGGGAAAAACTGTTTTTT
>NA|TRBV3-1/TRBV3-2|NA|13|TRBJ2-2
CASSPANTGELFF
TGTGCCAGCAGCCCCGCGAACACCGGGGAGCTGTTTTTT
>TRBD2|TRBV30|NA|15|TRBJ2-7
CAWGPPSGGLNEQYF
TGTGCCTGGGGGCCACCTAGCGGGGGTCTGAACGAGCAGTACTTC
>NA|TRBV4-1|NA|12|TRBJ1-6
CASSSGGSPLHF
TGCGCCAGCAGCTCAGGCGGGTCACCCCTCCACTTT
>NA|TRBV30|NA|11|TRBJ2-7
CAWEAGREQYF
TGTGCCTGGGAGGCCGGTCGCGAGCAGTACTTC
>NA|TRBV5-1|NA|17|TRBJ1-1
CASSPTPPTDMNTEAFF
TGCGCCAGCAGCCCGACTCCCCCGACAGACATGAACACTGAAGCTTTCTTT
>NA|TRBV5-1|NA|15|TRBJ2-3
CASMEEGTSTDTQYF
TGCGCCAGCATGGAGGAGGGGACCAGCACAGATACGCAGTATTTT
>NA|TRBV23-1|NA|15|TRBJ1-1
CASSQGLMRDTEAFF
TGCGCCAGCAGTCAGGGCCTCATGCGGGACACTGAAGCTTTCTTT